The 31 T cell receptor beta chains below all came from one sample that was sequenced in a study of Graves' ophthalmopathy and Graves' hyperthyroidism. Amplifying from RNA transcripts, the study obtained TCR beta CDR3 regions. HTBI-primed first-round RT-PCR preceded second-round multiplex PCR. In TCRdb, the multiplex PCR reads were re-called with MiXCR into one record per CDR3 protein. The table includes tens of thousands of distinct CDR3 sequences, around 50% detected once. The sample was peripheral blood. These receptors came from an adult woman with stable Graves' hyperthyroidism.

Notes on this clonotype: Because it lacks the conserved phenylalanine or tryptophan at the end, this CDR3 is likely a read error. The genes are TRBV7-2 and TRBJ1-5; D not resolved. The CDR3 is 12 residues long. In germline, CDR1 is SGHTA, CDR2 FQGNSA. The CDR3 region has the DNA TGTGCCAGCAGCTTATGCAAACAGCCCCAGCATATT. Its protein product is CASSLCKQPQHI.

By sample share, this clonotype is medium-sized. This rearrangement joins TRBV20-1 to TRBJ2-7; possibly TRBD1 or TRBD2 for D (5 bases each). Trimming removed 4 bases at V and 6 bases at J, with 10 bases between. Germline V gene lookup returns CDR1 DFQATT and CDR2 SNEGSKA (reference sequence). The CDR3 consists of 11 residues. CDR3 sequence reads: CSATTGTEQYF. CDR3 nucleotide sequence: TGCAGTGCTACAACCGGGACCGAGCAGTACTTC.

The genes are TRBV20-1 and TRBJ1-5, with a tentative D call TRBD1 (5 bases). There are 13 residues in the CDR3. V was cut by 1 base and J by 4 bases, with 8 bases left in between. Germline CDR1 is DFQATT and CDR2 is SNEGSKA (reference sequence). The CDR3 sequence: CSARGYRNQPQHF. The CDR3 DNA follows: TGCAGTGCTAGAGGCTACAGGAATCAGCCCCAGCATTTT.

Worth noting for this clonotype: Compared with germline, one end of the junction differs, possibly owing to a read error. This sequence joins TRBV5-1 and TRBJ1-2; D gene ambiguous. The CDR3 contains 14 residues. Germline values: CDR1 SGHRS, CDR2 YFSETQ. DNA for the CDR3: TGCGCCAGCAGTCGCACAGATGCTAACTATGGCTACGCCTTC. Amino acids: CASSRTDANYGYAF.

As to this clonotype: No conserved phenylalanine or tryptophan ends this CDR3, so it is likely a read error. V usage is TRBV7-2 and J usage is TRBJ1-2; TRBD1 agrees at 8 bases. The junction had 15 bases not matched to a gene; V was cut back by 2 bases and J by 1 base. The CDR3 totals 19 residues. Germline lookup yields CDR1 SGHTA and CDR2 FQGNSA. The CDR3 DNA reads as TGTGCCAGCAGCTTAAAGGCTCTGTCAGGGGGCAGACTTAACTATGGCTACACCTCC. As protein: CASSLKALSGGRLNYGYTS.

The chain has TRBV12-3 or TRBV12-4 and TRBJ1-2, with D possibly being TRBD1 (5 bases). The V gene lost 6 bases and the J gene lost 3 bases, with 14 bases spanning the gap. The CDR3 runs 14 residues. The chain's CDR3 is CASSHSGTDYGYTF. The CDR3 nucleotides are TGTGCCAGCAGCCACTCCGGGACCGACTATGGCTACACCTTC.

The chain carries TRBV29-1 and TRBJ1-2, with D unclear. Between the trimmed V and J ends, which lost 3 bases and 4 bases, there was a span of 6 bases. The CDR3 is 11 amino acids. The germline CDR1 and CDR2 sequences are SQVTM and ANQGSEA. CDR3 loop: CSVERTYGYTF. CDR3 DNA: TGCAGCGTTGAGAGGACCTATGGCTACACCTTC.

This clonotype was picked up many times. The chain has TRBV19 and TRBJ2-2, with 7 bases identical to TRBD1. The CDR3 sequence is 16 residues long. Germline values: CDR1 LNHDA, CDR2 SQIVND (reference sequence). The ends lost 4 bases at V and 3 bases at J; junction bases unmatched: 8. CDR3: CASSRFGTDYTGELFF. CDR3 bases: TGTGCCAGTAGTAGGTTCGGGACAGATTACACCGGGGAGCTGTTTTTT.

The chain uses TRBV6-1 and TRBJ2-7, with D possibly called TRBD1 or TRBD2 (5 bases each). The CDR3 covers 12 residues. The V end lost 6 bases, the J end lost 3 bases, and 9 bases lay between the germline ends. Germline V CDR1 and CDR2: MNHNS, SASEGT. CDR3 in amino acids: CASRLDSYEQYF. CDR3 sequence (DNA): TGTGCCAGCAGACTAGACAGCTACGAGCAGTACTTC.

The chain carries TRBV7-2 and TRBJ2-7, with 9 positions matching TRBD1. CDR1 is SGHTA, CDR2 FQGNSA, per germline. This CDR3 contains 14 residues. J lost 5 bases, V lost 1 base, and 3 bases had no gene match. The CDR3 is CASSLGTGVHEQYF. In DNA, the CDR3 is TGTGCCAGCAGCTTAGGGACAGGGGTCCACGAGCAGTACTTC.

This clonotype is labeled medium-sized. The gene calls are TRBV19 and TRBJ2-7; a weak D match, TRBD2 (6 bases). CDR1 is LNHDA, CDR2 SQIVND, per germline (reference sequence). Trimming took off 3 bases at V and 4 bases at J, with 16 bases between the two ends. The CDR3 totals 15 residues. CDR3 protein: CASSMSAGRSYEQYF. The CDR3 DNA is TGTGCCAGTAGTATGTCCGCCGGGAGATCGTACGAGCAGTACTTC.

This chain uses TRBV9 with TRBJ2-3; D is perhaps TRBD1 or TRBD2 (5 bases each). Germline lookup yields CDR1 SGDLS and CDR2 YYNGEE. This CDR3 has 13 amino acids. The V end lost 3 bases, the J end lost 0 bases, and 5 bases lay between the germline ends. CDR3 nucleotides: TGTGCCAGCAGCGGGGGGAGCACAGATACGCAGTATTTT. Translated: CASSGGSTDTQYF.

This chain joins TRBV19 and TRBJ2-1; TRBD1 aligns across 7 bases. Germline CDR1 reads LNHDA; CDR2 reads SQIVND (reference sequence). V dropped 3 bases and J dropped 5; count of bases not matched to a gene: 4. There are 14 residues in the CDR3. The CDR3 DNA follows: TGTGCCAGTAGTATGGGACAGCCACACAATGAGCAGTTCTTC. It encodes CASSMGQPHNEQFF.

This clonotype appeared many times. A much larger clonotype is one base distant, so this may be a read error. The genes are TRBV5-4 and TRBJ1-1; 9 nucleotides agree with TRBD1. Germline values: CDR1 SGHNT, CDR2 YYREEE (reference sequence). The CDR3 loop spans 16 amino acids. With V trimmed by 4 bases and J by 4 bases, 11 bases remained unmatched. CDR3 in amino acids: CASSPLTGGGVTEAFF. DNA of the CDR3: TGTGCCAGCAGCCCATTGACAGGGGGTGGCGTCACTGAAGCTTTCTTT.

The rearrangement uses TRBV5-1 and TRBJ2-3; TRBD1 is a possible D gene (6 bases). Trimming took 0 bases from V and 11 from J, leaving 25 bases between them. Per germline, CDR1 SGHRS and CDR2 YFSETQ. The CDR3 totals 17 residues. The CDR3 DNA is TGCGCCAGCAGCTTGGGTAGAGGGCCAGGGGAGACCCCTAGGCAGTATTTT. It specifies CASSLGRGPGETPRQYF. Full variable domain (missing parts from reference TRBV5-1 and TRBJ2-3): KAGVTQTPRYLIKTRGQQVTLSCSPISGHRSVSWYQQTPGQGLQFLFEYFSETQRNKGNFPGRFSGRQFSNSRSEMNVSTLELGDSALYLCASSLGRGPGETPRQYFGPGTRLTVL.

For this clonotype: The conserved phenylalanine or tryptophan normally closing the CDR3 is absent here, so this likely arose from a read error. This chain connects TRBV7-6 to TRBJ2-1; no firm D call. This CDR3 region has 11 residues. Germline loops: CDR1 SGHVS, CDR2 FNYEAQ. DNA for the CDR3: TGTGCCAGCAGCTCCTACATTGAGCAGTTCCTC. Its protein is CASSSYIEQFL.

This chain links TRBV29-1 with TRBJ2-1; no reliable D call. Germline-derived CDR1 and CDR2 are SQVTM and ANQGSEA. This CDR3 is 13 amino acids long. Trimming took off 6 bases at V and 4 bases at J, with 13 bases between the two ends. The CDR3 DNA follows: TGCAGCGTAGACCTGGACGGATACAATGAGCAGTTCTTC. Its translation is CSVDLDGYNEQFF.

The chain carries TRBV24-1 and TRBJ2-2; TRBD1 is a possible D gene (5 bases). The CDR3 has 15 amino acids. The germline V gene has CDR1 KGHDR and CDR2 SFDVKD. Trimming stripped 3 bases from V and 3 bases from J, with 10 bases between. CDR3 region: CATSDRGFDTGELFF. CDR3 nucleotides: TGTGCCACCAGTGATAGGGGTTTCGACACCGGGGAGCTGTTTTTT.

On this clonotype: Its ends do not fully match the called genes, so a read error is possible. V and J are TRBV29-1 and TRBJ2-3; D is ambiguous. Germline V CDR1 and CDR2: SQVTM, ANQGSEA. The CDR3 has 14 residues. The CDR3 DNA is TGCAGTGCCGCCTTGATTGGGCTCACAGATAGGCAGTATTTT. This gives the protein CSAALIGLTDRQYF.

This chain uses TRBV15 with TRBJ2-1, with D uncertain. Germline CDR1 and CDR2: LNHNV and YYDKDF (reference sequence). The V gene lost 2 bases and the J gene lost 8 bases, with 16 bases spanning the gap. This CDR3 has 15 residues. DNA for the CDR3: TGTGCCACCAGCAGACCGGGTCTCTTAAAAGATGAGCAGTTCTTC. Translation: CATSRPGLLKDEQFF.

The chain is built from TRBV9 and TRBJ1-4, with D unresolved. Looked up from germline, CDR1 is SGDLS and CDR2 is YYNGEE. The length of the CDR3 is 14 residues. Trimming cost V 1 base and J 6 bases, with 10 bases left between them. The CDR3 loop is CASSVFDWDEKLFF. CDR3 nucleotides: TGTGCCAGCAGCGTATTCGATTGGGATGAAAAACTGTTTTTT.

By share, this clonotype ranks as medium-sized (0.01 to 0.1%). This chain links TRBV7-6 with TRBJ2-1; 9 bases are a match to TRBD2. There are 16 residues in the CDR3. J was trimmed by 6 bases and V by 5 bases; bases with no gene match: 11. Germline values: CDR1 SGHVS, CDR2 FNYEAQ. In DNA, the CDR3 is TGTGCCAGCAGCCCCCTCAATAGCGGGAGTCGCAATGAGCAGTTCTTC. Its translation is CASSPLNSGSRNEQFF. Looking up the rest from reference TRBV7-6 and TRBJ2-1 gives the full variable domain: GAGVSQSPRYKVTKRGQDVALRCDPISGHVSLYWYRQALGQGPEFLTYFNYEAQQDKSGLPNDRFSAERPEGSISTLTIQRTEQRDSAMYRCASSPLNSGSRNEQFFGPGTRLTVL.

This clonotype is classed as medium-sized. V usage is TRBV10-3 and J usage is TRBJ2-7; D not certain. Trimming stripped 0 bases from V and 0 bases from J, with 9 bases between. Germline values: CDR1 ENHRY, CDR2 SYGVKD. The CDR3 runs 15 residues. The CDR3 loop reads CAISESQSSSYEQYF. In nucleotides, the CDR3 is TGTGCCATCAGTGAGTCTCAGTCAAGCTCCTACGAGCAGTACTTC.

The chain joins TRBV19 to TRBJ2-1; 7 bases line up with TRBD2. The V gene's germline CDR1 is LNHDA and CDR2 SQIVND (reference sequence). J lost 9 bases, V lost 5 bases, and 4 bases had no gene match. This CDR3 has 12 amino acids. The CDR3: CASSGWTSEQFF. The DNA of the CDR3 is TGTGCCAGTAGTGGATGGACTAGTGAGCAGTTCTTC.

The chain links TRBV2 to TRBJ2-1; TRBD2 agrees at 8 bases. There are 14 residues in the CDR3. V shed 4 bases and J 8 bases; nucleotides not matched to a gene: 7. Germline lookup yields CDR1 SNHLY and CDR2 FYNNEI. The CDR3 DNA reads TGTGCCAGCAGTGCCCCGGGAGGGCCAGATGAGCAGTTCTTC. Its protein product is CASSAPGGPDEQFF.

The V and J genes are TRBV7-9 and TRBJ2-3; 9 bases map to TRBD2. From germline, CDR1 is SEHNR and CDR2 FQNEAQ (reference sequence). After removal of 5 bases from V and 1 base from J, the junction contained 7 bases not matched to a gene. CDR3 length: 16 amino acids. CDR3 DNA: TGTGCCAGCAGCCTACGGAGGACTAGCGGCACAGATACGCAGTATTTT. Residues: CASSLRRTSGTDTQYF.

This clonotype is judged medium-sized. The chain employs TRBV10-1 and TRBJ2-7; maybe TRBD1 (5 bases). V lost 2 bases and J lost 3, with 5 bases in between. Germline V gene sequence: CDR1 WNHNN, CDR2 SYGVQD (reference sequence). CDR3 length equals 12 residues. The CDR3 DNA is TGCGCCAGCAGTGAGACAGGCTACGAGCAGTACTTC. It is translated as CASSETGYEQYF.

There are many counts of this clonotype. This sequence joins TRBV12-3 or TRBV12-4 and TRBJ1-1; 7 bases align to TRBD1. The CDR3 contains 13 residues. The V gene end was trimmed by 6 bases and the J gene end by 2 bases; junction bases not matched to a gene: 3. The CDR3 region is CASRGQLNTEAFF. The CDR3 DNA reads as TGTGCCAGCAGGGGACAGTTAAACACTGAAGCTTTCTTT.

Ten or more counts support this clonotype. The chain joins TRBV12-3 or TRBV12-4 to TRBJ1-2; D is perhaps TRBD1 (6 bases). CDR3 length equals 16 residues. V dropped 6 bases and J dropped 3 bases, with 20 bases sitting between them. CDR3 residues: CASRGAIPPDHYGYTF. CDR3 bases: TGTGCCAGCAGGGGGGCAATCCCACCTGACCACTATGGCTACACCTTC.

The J gene is TRBJ2-1, the V gene TRBV20-1; 9 nucleotides align to TRBD2. The germline CDR1 and CDR2 sequences are DFQATT and SNEGSKA (reference sequence). The CDR3 runs 12 residues. V lost 6 bases and J lost 5; bases outside the gene matches: 2. The CDR3 spells CSARTSDNEQFF. The CDR3 nucleotides read TGCAGTGCCAGGACTAGCGACAATGAGCAGTTCTTC.

V usage is TRBV4-2 and J usage is TRBJ2-7; TRBD1 aligns across 7 bases. The CDR3 is made up of 13 amino acids. V dropped 1 base and J dropped 5; count of bases not matched to a gene: 2. Germline CDR1 and CDR2: LGHNA and YNFKEQ. CDR3 residues: CASSQGQGDEQYF. The DNA of the CDR3 is TGTGCCAGCAGCCAAGGACAGGGTGACGAGCAGTACTTC.